This TCR beta chain appears in the sequencing data of a study of cytomegalovirus exposure and HLA in healthy donors. The PCR employed 60 Vbeta primers together with 13 Jbeta primers. TCRdb keeps only in-frame clones here, not all; method: immunoSEQ multiplex PCR. The sample lists some 160,000 clones, 80% to 90% occurring once. Sequenced: PBMCs. The origin of this receptor is a woman in her 40s in good health and CMV-seropositive.

CDR3 sequence (DNA): TGTGCCTGGAGGCTAGCGGAGAACTCCTACGAGCAGTACTTC. It yields the protein CAWRLAENSYEQYF. This rearrangement joins TRBV30 to TRBJ2-7, with 7 bases identical to TRBD2. The CDR3 is made up of 14 amino acids. The junction had 5 bases not matched to a gene; V was cut back by 3 bases and J by 0 bases. CDR1 and CDR2 (germline): GTSNPN, SVGIG (reference sequence).